The source of this T cell receptor beta chain is a study of T-cell reconstitution after alpha-beta-depleted transplantation in children. General study points: Two months or so post-transplant, alpha-beta T cells reportedly derived from several hundred expanded graft clones. Surviving recipient cells, namely T cells and thymic progenitors, were the source of high day-60 TCRbeta diversity in some patients.

The TCRbeta library was prepared with unique molecular identifiers. TCRdb re-analysed the PCR reads in MiXCR, keeping a single row per CDR3 protein. The sample includes 98,000 or so distinct CDR3 sequences, approximately 6.6% of them seen just once. A few counts support this clonotype. Its antigen is undetermined. The CDR3 consists of 11 residues. J was trimmed by 8 bases and V by 10 bases; bases with no gene match: 6. Germline CDR1 is KGHDR and CDR2 is SFDVKD. The clonotype was recovered from a male patient between 2 and 10 years old who had a stem cell transplant for acute lymphoblastic leukemia, so the T cells may come from the graft donor. The chain combines TRBV24-1 with TRBJ1-2, with 7 bases matching TRBD1. The input for sequencing was PBMCs, mostly from graft donor cells, taken 360 days after TCRalphabeta/CD19-depleted stem cell transplant. The CDR3: CATGGAEGYTF. The CDR3, as DNA: TGTGCCACAGGGGGCGCGGAGGGCTACACCTTC.